The present TCR beta chain was sequenced within a study of blood T cell repertoires in COVID-19. Clones were sequenced by immunoSEQ multiplex PCR, and TCRdb holds only the in-frame ones, with some missing. The profile covers about 120,000 clones, with around three quarters appearing a single time and 3% to 4.5% taken by the ten largest. The V gene's germline CDR1 is SEHNR and CDR2 FQNEAQ (reference sequence). The CDR3 totals 17 residues. V was pared by 3 bases and J by 6 bases, with 21 bases between. The clonotype was recovered from a woman of 80 years or more with acute or convalescent COVID-19. V usage is TRBV7-9 and J usage is TRBJ1-5; tentative D call: TRBD1 (5 bases). Sequenced material: peripheral blood. The CDR3 DNA sequence: TGTGCCAGCAGCTTGGGGCTAAGAACAGAACTATCTCAGCCCCAGCATTTT. Translated, it gives CASSLGLRTELSQPQHF.